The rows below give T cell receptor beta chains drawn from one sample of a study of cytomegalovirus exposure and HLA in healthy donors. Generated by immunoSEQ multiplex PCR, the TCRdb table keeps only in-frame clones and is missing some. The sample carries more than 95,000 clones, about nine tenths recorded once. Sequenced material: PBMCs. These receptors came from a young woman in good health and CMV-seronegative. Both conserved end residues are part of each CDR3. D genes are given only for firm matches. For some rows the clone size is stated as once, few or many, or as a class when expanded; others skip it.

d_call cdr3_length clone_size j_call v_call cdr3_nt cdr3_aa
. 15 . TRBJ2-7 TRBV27 TGTGCCAGCAGTTTAAAACAGGGTCATGGGTACGAGCAGTACTTC CASSLKQGHGYEQYF
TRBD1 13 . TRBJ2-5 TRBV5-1 TGCGCCAGCAGGAGGGGGCGAAGGGAGACCCAGTACTTC CASRRGRRETQYF
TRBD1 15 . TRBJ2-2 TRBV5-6 TGTGCCAGCAGCCGGGGACAGCGGTACACCGGGGAGCTGTTTTTT CASSRGQRYTGELFF
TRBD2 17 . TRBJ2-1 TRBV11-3 TGTGCCAGCAGCTTTGATAGGGGCGGGAGAATCTACAATGAGCAGTTCTTC CASSFDRGGRIYNEQFF
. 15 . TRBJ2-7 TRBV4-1 TGCGCCAGCAGCCAAGATGGGGCGGGAACCTACGAGCAGTACTTC CASSQDGAGTYEQYF
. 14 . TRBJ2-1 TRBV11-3 TGTGCCAGCAGCTTAGATCGCGCGATGGATGAGCAGTTCTTC CASSLDRAMDEQFF
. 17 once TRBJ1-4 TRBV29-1 TGCAGCGTTGAAGCGAAAGATAGGGGAAGGGGTGACGAAAAACTGTTTTTT CSVEAKDRGRGDEKLFF
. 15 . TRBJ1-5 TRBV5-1 TGCGCCAGCAGCTTGGATGGGCAGATAAATCAGCCCCAGCATTTT CASSLDGQINQPQHF
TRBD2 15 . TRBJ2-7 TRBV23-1 TGCGCCAGCAGTCAAAATCGCGGGAGGGCCTACGAGCAGTACTTC CASSQNRGRAYEQYF
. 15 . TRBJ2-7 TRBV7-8 TGTGCCAGCAGCTTAGCGCGGGCTAGTCACTACGAGCAGTACTTC CASSLARASHYEQYF
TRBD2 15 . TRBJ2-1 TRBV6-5 TGTGCCAGCAGAATTTCTAGCGGGAGGAACAATGAGCAGTTCTTC CASRISSGRNNEQFF
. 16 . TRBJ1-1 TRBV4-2 TGTGCCAGCAGCCAAATCAATGAGGGAATGAACACTGAAGCTTTCTTT CASSQINEGMNTEAFF
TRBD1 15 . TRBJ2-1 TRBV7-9 TGTGCCAGCAGCTTAGGACAGGGCTGGTCATGGGAGCAGTTCTTC CASSLGQGWSWEQFF
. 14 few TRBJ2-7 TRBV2 TGTGCCAGCAGTGGGGAAGCGGGCACCTACGAGCAGTACTTC CASSGEAGTYEQYF
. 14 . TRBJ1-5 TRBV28 TGTGCCAGCAGTCAAACTTATAGCAATCAGCCCCAGCATTTT CASSQTYSNQPQHF
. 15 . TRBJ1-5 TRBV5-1 TGCGCCAGCTCCCCCGGGTGGGGGGAAGGGCAGCCCCAGCATTTT CASSPGWGEGQPQHF
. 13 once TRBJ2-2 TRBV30 TGTGCCTGGTGCCTAGTAGGCACCGGGGAGCTGTTTTTT CAWCLVGTGELFF
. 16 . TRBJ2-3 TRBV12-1 TGTGCCAGCAGCCCCGAGACTAGTCGGGGCACAGATACGCAGTATTTT CASSPETSRGTDTQYF
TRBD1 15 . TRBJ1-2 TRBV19 TGTGCCAGTACCCCGGGACAGGGACCGGCCTATGGCTACACCTTC CASTPGQGPAYGYTF
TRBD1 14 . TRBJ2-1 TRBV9 TGTGCCAGCACCCCTCCAGGGGGAAGGCATGAGCAGTTCTTC CASTPPGGRHEQFF
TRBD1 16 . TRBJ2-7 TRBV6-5 TGTGCCAGCAGTTACAACGGTCGCAGGGGGACGGATGAGCAGTACTTC CASSYNGRRGTDEQYF
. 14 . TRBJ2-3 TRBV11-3 TGTGCCAGCAGCTTATCTAGTTTTGGAAATACGCAGTATTTT CASSLSSFGNTQYF
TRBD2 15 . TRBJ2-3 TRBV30 TGTGCCTGGAGTGTAAGCGGGAGCCTCCCAGATACGCAGTATTTT CAWSVSGSLPDTQYF
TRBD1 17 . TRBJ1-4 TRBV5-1 TGCGCCAGCAGCTTGTCGGGGCCGGGACAGGGAAATGAAAAACTGTTTTTT CASSLSGPGQGNEKLFF
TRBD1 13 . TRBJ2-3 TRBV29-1 TGCAGCGCTCGCGGACAGGGGATAGGTACGCAGTATTTT CSARGQGIGTQYF
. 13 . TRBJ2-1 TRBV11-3 TGTGCCAGCAGCTTAGACAGGGACAATGAGCAGTTCTTC CASSLDRDNEQFF
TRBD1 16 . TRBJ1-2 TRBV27 TGTGCCAGCAGCAGACAGGGGGCGCCTCTAAACTATGGCTACACCTTC CASSRQGAPLNYGYTF
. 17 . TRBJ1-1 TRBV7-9 TGTGCCAGCAGCTTAACACGGCAGGGCAGGGGGAACACTGAAGCTTTCTTT CASSLTRQGRGNTEAFF
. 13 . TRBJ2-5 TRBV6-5 TGTGCCAGCCGGGCAGGGGGGCGCGAGACCCAGTACTTC CASRAGGRETQYF
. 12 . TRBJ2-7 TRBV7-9 TGTGCCAGCAGCGACAGCCTTGTCGAGCAGTACTTC CASSDSLVEQYF
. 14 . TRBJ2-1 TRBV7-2 TGTGCCAGCAGCTCTCTGGACTTTTACAATGAGCAGTTCTTC CASSSLDFYNEQFF
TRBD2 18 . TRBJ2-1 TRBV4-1 TGCGCCAGCAGCCAACAGATAGGGGGACTAGCGGGAAGAAATGAGCAGTTCTTC CASSQQIGGLAGRNEQFF
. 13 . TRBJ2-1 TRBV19 TGTGCCAGTTCTATAAAGATGTACAATGAGCAGTTCTTC CASSIKMYNEQFF
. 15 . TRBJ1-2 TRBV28 TGTGCCAGCAGTACTCAGTTCGCAGGGTTGGATGGCTACACCTTC CASSTQFAGLDGYTF
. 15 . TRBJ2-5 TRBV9 TGTGCCAGCAGCGTAGATGGGGCAGGTCAAGAGACCCAGTACTTC CASSVDGAGQETQYF
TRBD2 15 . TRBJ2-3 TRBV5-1 TGCGCCAGCAGCAGGGGACTAGCCTCCACAGATACGCAGTATTTT CASSRGLASTDTQYF
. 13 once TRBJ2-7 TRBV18 TGTGCCAGCTCACCCTGGGGGGGGCACGAGCAGTACTTC CASSPWGGHEQYF